Listed below are T cell receptor beta chains from one sample, sequenced in a study of cytomegalovirus exposure and HLA in healthy donors. Repertoires were generated with immunoSEQ multiplex PCR, while TCRdb's copy carries only in-frame clones and drops some. The sample has 200,000 to 250,000 clones, less than 85% seen once; the top ten hold less than 7%. The sample consisted of PBMCs. The receptors were sampled from a woman aged 18-29 years in good health and CMV-seronegative. The CDR3 runs from the conserved cysteine through the conserved F or W. Fields, in order: J gene, clone size, V gene, D gene, CDR3 DNA, CDR3 protein. A D gene is named only where the DNA matches it firmly. The listing skips clone size in some rows; elsewhere it reads once, few, many or a size class.

J gene: TRBJ2-2
clone size: .
V gene: TRBV2
D gene: .
CDR3 DNA: TGTGCCAGCATCAGGGACATGCGGTCAGGGCCCGGGGAGCTGTTTTTT
CDR3 protein: CASIRDMRSGPGELFF

J gene: TRBJ2-2
clone size: .
V gene: TRBV30
D gene: TRBD1
CDR3 DNA: TGTGCCTGGAGGACAGGGGGCGAAGTCACCGGGGAGCTGTTTTTT
CDR3 protein: CAWRTGGEVTGELFF

J gene: TRBJ1-1
clone size: .
V gene: TRBV2
D gene: .
CDR3 DNA: TGTGCCAGCAGTGAACCGGGAAGGGCTTCGGAAACTGAAGCTTTCTTT
CDR3 protein: CASSEPGRASETEAFF

J gene: TRBJ1-2
clone size: .
V gene: TRBV5-1
D gene: .
CDR3 DNA: TGCGCCAGCAGCCATATGGACGTCGGGACAAACTATGGCTACACCTTC
CDR3 protein: CASSHMDVGTNYGYTF

J gene: TRBJ1-2
clone size: .
V gene: TRBV5-4
D gene: TRBD1
CDR3 DNA: TGTGCCAGCAGCCCCAGACAGGGCGTGGGCTACACCTTC
CDR3 protein: CASSPRQGVGYTF

J gene: TRBJ2-1
clone size: .
V gene: TRBV2
D gene: .
CDR3 DNA: TGTGCCAGCAGCCGAGTGGGCGGACGGAGCTCCTACAATGAGCAGTTCTTC
CDR3 protein: CASSRVGGRSSYNEQFF

J gene: TRBJ2-7
clone size: .
V gene: TRBV5-1
D gene: .
CDR3 DNA: TGCGCCAGCAGCCCAGCAGCACAATCAGATCAGCAGTACTTC
CDR3 protein: CASSPAAQSDQQYF

J gene: TRBJ2-2
clone size: .
V gene: TRBV28
D gene: .
CDR3 DNA: TGTGCCAGCAGTCTAGCTGAGACCGGGGAGCTGTTTTTT
CDR3 protein: CASSLAETGELFF

J gene: TRBJ1-2
clone size: .
V gene: TRBV2
D gene: TRBD1
CDR3 DNA: TGTGCCAGCATTCCGGGACAGGCTACCAATGGCTACACCTTC
CDR3 protein: CASIPGQATNGYTF

J gene: TRBJ2-5
clone size: .
V gene: TRBV4-2
D gene: TRBD2
CDR3 DNA: TGTGCCAGCAGCCAAGCGTTAGCGGGGGGAGAGACCCAGTACTTC
CDR3 protein: CASSQALAGGETQYF

J gene: TRBJ2-1
clone size: .
V gene: TRBV6-5
D gene: .
CDR3 DNA: TGTGCCAGCAGTTACCCCGGCCGGCAGCAGTTCTTC
CDR3 protein: CASSYPGRQQFF

J gene: TRBJ1-1
clone size: once
V gene: TRBV30
D gene: TRBD1
CDR3 DNA: TGTGCCTGGAGTGGGGGACAGGGAGGTCGGGGCACTGAAGCTTTCTTT
CDR3 protein: CAWSGGQGGRGTEAFF

J gene: TRBJ2-1
clone size: .
V gene: TRBV2
D gene: .
CDR3 DNA: TGTGCCAGCAGTGGCAGGACGGGCAGTAACAATGAGCAGTTCTTC
CDR3 protein: CASSGRTGSNNEQFF

J gene: TRBJ1-5
clone size: .
V gene: TRBV6-1
D gene: .
CDR3 DNA: TGTGCCAGCAGTGAAGCGACCAATCAGCCCCAGCATTTT
CDR3 protein: CASSEATNQPQHF

J gene: TRBJ1-1
clone size: .
V gene: TRBV6-1
D gene: .
CDR3 DNA: TGTGCCAGCAGTGAAGCTAGAACTCGAAACACTGAAGCTTTCTTT
CDR3 protein: CASSEARTRNTEAFF

J gene: TRBJ2-3
clone size: .
V gene: TRBV5-4
D gene: .
CDR3 DNA: TGTGCCAGCAGCCGGGGAACAGATACGCAGTATTTT
CDR3 protein: CASSRGTDTQYF

J gene: TRBJ1-5
clone size: few
V gene: TRBV27
D gene: .
CDR3 DNA: TGTGCCAGCAGTTGGAATCAGCCCCAGCATTTT
CDR3 protein: CASSWNQPQHF

J gene: TRBJ1-1
clone size: .
V gene: TRBV6-1
D gene: .
CDR3 DNA: TGTGCCAGCAGTGAACTTAGAGGGGGGGCGCGCACTGAAGCTTTCTTT
CDR3 protein: CASSELRGGARTEAFF

J gene: TRBJ1-5
clone size: .
V gene: TRBV2
D gene: TRBD1
CDR3 DNA: TGTGCCAGTGGGACAGTCAATCAGCCCCAGCATTTT
CDR3 protein: CASGTVNQPQHF

J gene: TRBJ2-1
clone size: .
V gene: TRBV19
D gene: TRBD2
CDR3 DNA: TGTGCCAGTAGTTCAGGGACTAGCGGGTACTCCTACAATGAGCAGTTCTTC
CDR3 protein: CASSSGTSGYSYNEQFF

J gene: TRBJ1-2
clone size: few
V gene: TRBV29-1
D gene: TRBD1
CDR3 DNA: TGCAGCGTGGCCACTCAACAGGGGGGCTATGGCTACACCTTC
CDR3 protein: CSVATQQGGYGYTF

J gene: TRBJ2-5
clone size: .
V gene: TRBV11-2
D gene: TRBD2
CDR3 DNA: TGTGCCAGCAGCTTAGTCGGACTAGCGGGCCCCCCGAGGCAAGAGACCCAGTACTTC
CDR3 protein: CASSLVGLAGPPRQETQYF

J gene: TRBJ2-2
clone size: .
V gene: TRBV7-2
D gene: TRBD2
CDR3 DNA: TGTGCCAGCAGGGAGACTAGACTAGCGGCCGGGGAGCTGTTTTTT
CDR3 protein: CASRETRLAAGELFF

J gene: TRBJ2-1
clone size: .
V gene: TRBV29-1
D gene: TRBD2
CDR3 DNA: TGCAGCGGTGGACTAGCGGGAGCGGGCAATGAGCAGTTCTTC
CDR3 protein: CSGGLAGAGNEQFF

J gene: TRBJ2-7
clone size: .
V gene: TRBV6-6
D gene: .
CDR3 DNA: TGTGCCAGCCGTTCGGAGAGCGAGGTATACGAGCAGTACTTC
CDR3 protein: CASRSESEVYEQYF

J gene: TRBJ2-3
clone size: .
V gene: TRBV2
D gene: .
CDR3 DNA: TGTGCCAGCTGCCGGGACGGGAGCACAGATACGCAGTATTTT
CDR3 protein: CASCRDGSTDTQYF

J gene: TRBJ1-5
clone size: few
V gene: TRBV27
D gene: TRBD1
CDR3 DNA: TGTGCCAGCAGTAAAAGGGGACAGGGCAATCAGCCCCAGCATTTT
CDR3 protein: CASSKRGQGNQPQHF

J gene: TRBJ2-7
clone size: .
V gene: TRBV4-1
D gene: .
CDR3 DNA: TGCGCCAGCAGCCCATCGGTTGGCAGCGGCTACGAGCAGTACTTC
CDR3 protein: CASSPSVGSGYEQYF

J gene: TRBJ2-2
clone size: .
V gene: TRBV28
D gene: .
CDR3 DNA: TGTGCCAGCAGTTTACGGGGGACCGGGGAGCTGTTTTTT
CDR3 protein: CASSLRGTGELFF

J gene: TRBJ2-1
clone size: few
V gene: TRBV7-9
D gene: .
CDR3 DNA: TGTGCCAGCAGCTTGGATAGCTTAGAGCAGTTCTTC
CDR3 protein: CASSLDSLEQFF

J gene: TRBJ1-2
clone size: .
V gene: TRBV7-9
D gene: .
CDR3 DNA: TGTGCCAGCAGCTTAGAGCCGAGGGGTGGCTACACCTTC
CDR3 protein: CASSLEPRGGYTF

J gene: TRBJ2-2
clone size: .
V gene: TRBV9
D gene: .
CDR3 DNA: TGTGCCAGCAGCGTAGACGGGGAGCTGTTTTTT
CDR3 protein: CASSVDGELFF

J gene: TRBJ1-2
clone size: few
V gene: TRBV19
D gene: .
CDR3 DNA: TGTGCCAGTATTCCTTTCGGCGGGGCCCTCCACTATGGCTACACCTTC
CDR3 protein: CASIPFGGALHYGYTF